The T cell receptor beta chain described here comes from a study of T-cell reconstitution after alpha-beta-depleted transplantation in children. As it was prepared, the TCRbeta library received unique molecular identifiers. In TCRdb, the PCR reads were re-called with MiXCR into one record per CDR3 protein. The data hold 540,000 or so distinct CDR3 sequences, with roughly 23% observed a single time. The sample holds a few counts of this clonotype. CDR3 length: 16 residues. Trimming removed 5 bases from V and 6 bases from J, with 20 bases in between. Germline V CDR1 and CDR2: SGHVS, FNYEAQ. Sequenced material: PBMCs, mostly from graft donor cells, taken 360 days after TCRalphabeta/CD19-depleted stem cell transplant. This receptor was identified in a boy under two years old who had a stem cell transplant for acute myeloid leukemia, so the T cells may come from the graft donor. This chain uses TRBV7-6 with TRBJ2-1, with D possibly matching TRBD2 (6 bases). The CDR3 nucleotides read TGTGCCAGCAGCGCATATACCGGGAGAGTTGTCAATGAGCAGTTCTTC. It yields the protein CASSAYTGRVVNEQFF.